This T cell receptor beta chain derives from a study of blood T cell repertoires in COVID-19. The wider study: COVID-19 samples collected from the United States, Italy and Spain covered acute and convalescent phases. Sample material is recorded as cDNA or gDNA derived from T cells, B-cell-depleted T cells, or PBMCs.

This clone was seen only a few times. Germline CDR1 is SGHVS and CDR2 is FQNEAQ. This CDR3 is built from 15 residues. V lost 5 bases to trimming and J lost 1 base; unmatched junction nucleotides: 6. Using immunoSEQ multiplex PCR, the repertoire was profiled, and TCRdb retains in-frame clones only, with some absent. The sample records approximately 160,000 clones, over 90% being singletons. Patients from Seattle were sampled longitudinally, starting during active infection. The receptor's source is an older woman with COVID-19, enrolled during active disease. The gene calls are TRBV7-8 and TRBJ2-7, with TRBD1 matching 9 bases. Sequencing was done on a sample of peripheral blood. The CDR3 sequence: CASSIDRGNSYEQYF. CDR3 DNA sequence: TGTGCCAGCAGCATTGACAGGGGGAATTCCTACGAGCAGTACTTC.